This TCR beta chain was retrieved from a study of T-cell reconstitution after alpha-beta-depleted transplantation in children. A TCRbeta library incorporating unique molecular identifiers was prepared. TCRdb reprocessed the PCR reads via MiXCR and lists one record per CDR3 protein. The table has some 87,000 distinct CDR3 sequences, about 14% seen once. Study outcomes and limitations: Alpha-beta T cells about two months after transplant reportedly derived from several hundred expanded graft clones. T-cell numbers and diversity one year post-transplant derived largely from freshly generated T cells.

Concerning this clonotype itself: Its target is unknown.

V was pared by 2 bases and J by 7 bases, with 5 bases between. This CDR3 contains 11 residues. The sample in question was PBMCs, mostly from graft donor cells, obtained 180 days after TCRalphabeta/CD19-depleted stem cell transplant. The chain employs TRBV12-3 or TRBV12-4 and TRBJ1-2; D is uncertain. The sequence was collected from a male patient between 2 and 15 years old who had a stem cell transplant for acute lymphoblastic leukemia, so the T cells may come from the graft donor. The CDR3 sequence is CASSLPGGYTF. The CDR3, as DNA: TGTGCCAGCAGTTTACCGGGTGGCTACACCTTC.